The 12 T cell receptor beta chains below were found in one sample sequenced in a study of persistence of HIV-infected CD4 T cells. Overlapping HIV-1 Gag 15-mer peptides at around 1 ug per peptide per mL were used. Responding CD4+ T cells were sorted by upregulation of both CD40 ligand and CD69. The immunoSEQ assay was version 4, run in survey mode. Sequenced by immunoSEQ multiplex PCR; TCRdb stores in-frame clones only, minus some. The repertoire holds around 9,200 clones, with 82% as singletons. Their recognized antigens are unknown. The sequenced sample was CD4+ T cells sorted from PBMCs after 18-hour stimulation, obtained from a patient who received antiretroviral therapy. The receptors shown here come from an adult woman with HIV who was CMV-seropositive.

This clone was picked up a small number of times. V and J are TRBV3-1 (or the pseudogene TRBV3-2) and TRBJ1-5; D is ambiguous. Germline lookup yields CDR1 LGHDT and CDR2 YNNKEL (reference sequence). The CDR3 is made up of 14 amino acids. The V end lost 4 bases, the J end lost 7 bases, and 14 bases lay between the germline ends. DNA of the CDR3: TGTGCCAGCAGCCCCCACGGGTTGGGGCAGCCCCAGCATTTT. It codes for CASSPHGLGQPQHF.

Concerning this clone: The same CDR3 also results from other DNA sequences found in this sample. The chain combines TRBV2 with TRBJ1-2; unclear D gene. In germline, CDR1 is SNHLY, CDR2 FYNNEI. The CDR3 consists of 12 residues. Trimming left V 3 bases short and J 1 base short, with 3 bases between. CDR3 loop: CASSDSNYGYTF. CDR3 coding DNA: TGTGCCAGCAGTGACAGTAACTATGGCTACACCTTC.

This chain joins TRBV7-9 and TRBJ2-2; maybe TRBD1 (7 bases). This CDR3 region has 15 residues. Germline V gives CDR1 SEHNR, CDR2 FQNEAQ (reference sequence). Trimming shortened V by 4 bases and J by 3 bases, and 12 bases separated the two germline ends. The CDR3 DNA sequence: TGTGCCAGCAGCTGGACAGGCGGGGACACCGGGGAGCTGTTTTTT. It yields the protein CASSWTGGDTGELFF.

This clone was seen once. V is TRBV4-3 and J is TRBJ2-5, with unresolved D. The V end was cut by 1 base, the J end by 2 bases, with 11 bases between. Germline values: CDR1 LGHNA, CDR2 YSLEER. This CDR3 spans 15 amino acids. In nucleotides, the CDR3 is TGCGCCAGCAGCCAAGTATTTGGGCCTCAAGAGACCCAGTACTTC. Translated, it gives CASSQVFGPQETQYF.

This chain joins TRBV3-1 (or the pseudogene TRBV3-2) and TRBJ2-7; 9 bases agree with TRBD2. V lost 1 base and J lost 4; bases outside the gene matches: 8. The CDR3 has 16 amino acids. The germline gives CDR1 LGHDT, CDR2 YNNKEL (reference sequence). Here the CDR3 reads CASSQGPSGMAYEQYF. As DNA, the CDR3 is TGTGCCAGCAGCCAAGGTCCTAGCGGGATGGCGTACGAGCAGTACTTC.

The V gene is TRBV3-1 (or the pseudogene TRBV3-2), the J gene TRBJ2-1, with D unresolved. The CDR3 spans 13 residues. Per germline, CDR1 LGHDT and CDR2 YNNKEL (reference sequence). V dropped 6 bases and J dropped 7 bases, with 13 bases sitting between them. The CDR3 protein is CASSPMEGNEQFF. CDR3 DNA: TGTGCCAGCAGTCCGATGGAAGGTAATGAGCAGTTCTTC.

The J gene is TRBJ1-5, the V gene TRBV30; D possibly corresponds to TRBD1 (6 bases). V lost 1 base, J lost 4 bases, and 8 bases lay in between. The germline CDR1 and CDR2 sequences are GTSNPN and SVGIG (reference sequence). The CDR3 is 13 residues long. The CDR3 loop is CAWSETGNQPQHF. As DNA, the CDR3 is TGTGCCTGGAGTGAAACAGGGAATCAGCCCCAGCATTTT.

The rearrangement joins TRBV6-1 to TRBJ1-6, with TRBD1 as a possible D gene (5 bases). In germline, CDR1 is MNHNS, CDR2 SASEGT. There are 15 residues in the CDR3. Trimming removed 0 bases from V and 7 bases from J, with 10 bases in between. CDR3 in DNA: TGTGCCAGCAGTGAAGCGGAGGGGCAAAATTCACCCCTCCACTTT. Translation: CASSEAEGQNSPLHF.

The chain links TRBV6-1 to TRBJ2-2; D is unresolved. The CDR3 loop spans 11 amino acids. Germline CDR1 and CDR2: MNHNS and SASEGT. With 2 bases removed from V and 13 bases from J, the gap between germline ends came to 8 bases. The CDR3 loop is CASSELVWLFF. CDR3 coding DNA: TGTGCCAGCAGTGAACTGGTTTGGCTGTTTTTT.

This clone has more than one count but fewer than ten. This chain connects TRBV5-1 to TRBJ1-1; unclear D gene. Deletions cut 1 base from V and 1 base from J, with 14 bases between. Germline CDR1 SGHRS, CDR2 YFSETQ. The CDR3 spans 16 residues. CDR3 loop: CASSLPGSTSNTEAFF. The DNA of the CDR3 is TGCGCCAGCAGCTTGCCGGGGTCCACGTCGAACACTGAAGCTTTCTTT.

This chain connects TRBV3-1 (or the pseudogene TRBV3-2) to TRBJ2-1; 8 bases agree with TRBD2. J was trimmed by 4 bases and V by 8 bases; bases with no gene match: 10. The CDR3 is 15 residues long. Germline assignment: CDR1 LGHDT and CDR2 YNNKEL (reference sequence). CDR3 bases: TGTGCCAGCGCCACTAGCGGCCCGATTTACAATGAGCAGTTCTTC. Translation: CASATSGPIYNEQFF.

The count of this clone is one. The V and J genes are TRBV6-5 and TRBJ2-4; the D is unclear. Trimming removed 0 bases at V and 8 bases at J, with 8 bases between. CDR3 length: 13 residues. CDR1 and CDR2 from the germline V gene are MNHEY and SVGAGI. The CDR3 spells CASSYSGYDIQYF. The CDR3 DNA reads as TGTGCCAGCAGTTACTCGGGCTATGACATTCAGTACTTC.